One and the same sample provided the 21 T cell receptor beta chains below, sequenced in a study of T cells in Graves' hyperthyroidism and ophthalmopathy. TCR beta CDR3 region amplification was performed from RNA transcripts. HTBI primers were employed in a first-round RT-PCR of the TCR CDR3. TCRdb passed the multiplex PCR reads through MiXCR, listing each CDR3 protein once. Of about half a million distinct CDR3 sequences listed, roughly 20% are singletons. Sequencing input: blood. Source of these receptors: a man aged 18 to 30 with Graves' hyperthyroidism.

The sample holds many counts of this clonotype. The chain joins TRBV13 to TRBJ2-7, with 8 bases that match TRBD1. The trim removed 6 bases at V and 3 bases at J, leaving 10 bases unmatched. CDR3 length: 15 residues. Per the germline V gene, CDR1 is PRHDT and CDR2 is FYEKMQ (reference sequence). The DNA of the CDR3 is TGTGCCAGCAGGAGACAGGGGATCGGGAGCTACGAGCAGTACTTC. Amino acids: CASRRQGIGSYEQYF.

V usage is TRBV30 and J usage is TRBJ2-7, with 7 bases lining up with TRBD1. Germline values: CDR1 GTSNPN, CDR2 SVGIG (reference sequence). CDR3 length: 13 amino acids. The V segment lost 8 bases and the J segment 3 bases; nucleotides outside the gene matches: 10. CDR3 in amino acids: CAGEPGTDYEQYF. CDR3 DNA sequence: TGTGCCGGCGAGCCCGGGACAGACTACGAGCAGTACTTC.

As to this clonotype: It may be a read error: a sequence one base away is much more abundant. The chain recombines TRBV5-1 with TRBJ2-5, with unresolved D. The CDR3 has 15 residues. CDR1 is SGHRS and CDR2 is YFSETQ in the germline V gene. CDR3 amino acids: CVSSPHGQLGETQYF. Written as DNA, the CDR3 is TGCGTCAGCAGCCCCCATGGGCAACTGGGAGAGACCCAGTACTTC.

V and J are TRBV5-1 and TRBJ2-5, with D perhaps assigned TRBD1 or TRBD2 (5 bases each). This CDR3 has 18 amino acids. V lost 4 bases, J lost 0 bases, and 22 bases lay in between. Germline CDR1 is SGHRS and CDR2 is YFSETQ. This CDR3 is CASSRLYGTEEYQETQYF. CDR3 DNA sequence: TGCGCCAGCAGCCGCCTCTACGGGACGGAGGAATACCAAGAGACCCAGTACTTC.

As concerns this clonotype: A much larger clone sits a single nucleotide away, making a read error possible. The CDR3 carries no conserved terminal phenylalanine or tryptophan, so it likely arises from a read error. This chain's CDR3 is CASRGANTGELFL. The CDR3 nucleotides read TGTGCCAGCAGAGGGGCGAACACCGGGGAGCTGTTTCTT. V gene TRBV6-4 combines with J gene TRBJ2-2; tentatively, D is TRBD1 (5 bases). The germline V and J ends were trimmed by 6 bases and 0 bases, with 5 bases remaining between them. There are 13 residues in the CDR3. CDR1 MRHNA and CDR2 SNTAGT come from the germline V gene.

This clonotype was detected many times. CDR3 region: CAWSVAGDQPQHF. DNA for the CDR3: TGTGCCTGGAGTGTGGCCGGAGATCAGCCCCAGCATTTT. The chain combines TRBV30 with TRBJ1-5; D call uncertain. Germline CDR1 reads GTSNPN; CDR2 reads SVGIG (reference sequence). The V end lost 0 bases, the J end lost 5 bases, and 8 bases lay between the germline ends. The CDR3 sequence is 13 residues long.

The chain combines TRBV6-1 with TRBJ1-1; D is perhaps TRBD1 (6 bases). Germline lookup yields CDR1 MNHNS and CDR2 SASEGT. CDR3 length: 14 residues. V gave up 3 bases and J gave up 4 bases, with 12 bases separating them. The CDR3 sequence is CASSDQGQGTEAFF. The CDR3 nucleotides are TGTGCCAGCAGTGATCAGGGGCAGGGCACTGAAGCTTTCTTT.

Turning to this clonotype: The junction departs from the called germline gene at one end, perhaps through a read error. CDR3 residues: CAISGTAGELFF. CDR3 nucleotides: TGTGCCATCAGTGGGACGGCCGGGGAGCTGTTTTTT. The chain is built from TRBV6-1 and TRBJ2-2, with D perhaps assigned TRBD1 or TRBD2 (5 bases each). Germline values: CDR1 MNHNS, CDR2 SASEGT. CDR3 length: 12 residues.

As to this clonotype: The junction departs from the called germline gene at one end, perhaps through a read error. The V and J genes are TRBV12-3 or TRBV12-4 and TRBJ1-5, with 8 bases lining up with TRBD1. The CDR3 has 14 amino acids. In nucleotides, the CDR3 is TGTGCCGGCAGTTTAACAGGGGGGAATCAGCCCCAGCATTTT. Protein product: CAGSLTGGNQPQHF.

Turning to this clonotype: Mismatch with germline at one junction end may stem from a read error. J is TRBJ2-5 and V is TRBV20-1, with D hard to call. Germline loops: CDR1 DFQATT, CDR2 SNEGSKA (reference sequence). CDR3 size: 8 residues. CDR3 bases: TGCAGTGCTAGAGATGGTAACTTC. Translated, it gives CSARDGNF.

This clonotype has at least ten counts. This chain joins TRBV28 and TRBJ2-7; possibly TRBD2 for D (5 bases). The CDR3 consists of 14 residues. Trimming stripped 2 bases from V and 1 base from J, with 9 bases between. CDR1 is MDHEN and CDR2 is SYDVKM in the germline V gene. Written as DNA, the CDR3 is TGTGCCAGCAGTTTACGGGGTCCATCCTACGAGCAGTACTTC. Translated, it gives CASSLRGPSYEQYF.

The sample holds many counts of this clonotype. This CDR3 is CAISDGGQGNQPQHF. The CDR3 DNA is TGTGCCATCAGTGATGGGGGCCAGGGCAATCAGCCCCAGCATTTT. The chain recombines TRBV10-3 with TRBJ1-5; tentative D call: TRBD1 (6 bases). Germline values: CDR1 ENHRY, CDR2 SYGVKD. The CDR3 sequence is 15 residues long. V lost 3 bases to trimming and J lost 2 bases, with 11 bases between them.

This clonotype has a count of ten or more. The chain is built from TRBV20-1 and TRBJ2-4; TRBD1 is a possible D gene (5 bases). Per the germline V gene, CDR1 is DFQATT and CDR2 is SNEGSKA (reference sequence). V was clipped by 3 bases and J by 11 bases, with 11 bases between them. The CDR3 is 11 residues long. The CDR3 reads CSASAGLFQYF. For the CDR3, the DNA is TGCAGTGCTAGTGCAGGGCTTTTTCAGTACTTC.

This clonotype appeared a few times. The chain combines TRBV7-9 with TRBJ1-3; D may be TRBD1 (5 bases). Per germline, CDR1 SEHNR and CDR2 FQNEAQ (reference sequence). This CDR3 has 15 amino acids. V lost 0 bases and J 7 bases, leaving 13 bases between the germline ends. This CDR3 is CASSLAPGLGNTIYF. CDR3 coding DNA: TGTGCCAGCAGCTTAGCGCCGGGACTCGGGAACACCATATATTTT.

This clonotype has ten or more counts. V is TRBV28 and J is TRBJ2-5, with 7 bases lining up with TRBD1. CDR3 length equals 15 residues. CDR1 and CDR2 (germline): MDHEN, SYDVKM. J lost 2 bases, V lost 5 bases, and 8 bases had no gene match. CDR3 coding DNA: TGTGCCAGCAGTCCAAGAGGCAGGGGGCAAGAGACCCAGTACTTC. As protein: CASSPRGRGQETQYF.

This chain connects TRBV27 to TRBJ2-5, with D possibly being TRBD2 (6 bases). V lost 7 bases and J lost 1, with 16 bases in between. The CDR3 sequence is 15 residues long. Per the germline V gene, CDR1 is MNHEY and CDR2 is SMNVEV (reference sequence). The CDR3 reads CASNRLGGTQETQYF. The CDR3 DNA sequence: TGTGCCAGCAACAGGTTAGGCGGGACCCAAGAGACCCAGTACTTC.

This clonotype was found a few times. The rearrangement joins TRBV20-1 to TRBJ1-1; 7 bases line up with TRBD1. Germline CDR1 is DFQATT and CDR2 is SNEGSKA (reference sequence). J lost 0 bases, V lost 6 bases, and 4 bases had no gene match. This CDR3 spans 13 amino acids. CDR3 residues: CSADREMNTEAFF. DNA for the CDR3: TGCAGTGCAGACAGGGAAATGAACACTGAAGCTTTCTTT.

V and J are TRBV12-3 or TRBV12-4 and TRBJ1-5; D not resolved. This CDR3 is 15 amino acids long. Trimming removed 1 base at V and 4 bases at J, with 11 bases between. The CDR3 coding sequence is TGTGCCAGCAGTTTAGATTCCCTTGGGAATCAGCCCCAGCATTTT. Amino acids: CASSLDSLGNQPQHF.

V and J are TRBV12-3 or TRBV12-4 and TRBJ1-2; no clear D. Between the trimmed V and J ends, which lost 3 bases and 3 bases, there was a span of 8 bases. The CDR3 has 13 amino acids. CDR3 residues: CASSLISDYGYTF. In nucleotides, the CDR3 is TGTGCCAGCAGTTTGATAAGTGACTATGGCTACACCTTC.

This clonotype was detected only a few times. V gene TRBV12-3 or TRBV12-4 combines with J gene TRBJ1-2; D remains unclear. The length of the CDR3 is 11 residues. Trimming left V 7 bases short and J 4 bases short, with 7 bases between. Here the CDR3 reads CASTLAYGYTF. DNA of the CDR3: TGTGCCAGCACCCTAGCCTATGGCTACACCTTC.

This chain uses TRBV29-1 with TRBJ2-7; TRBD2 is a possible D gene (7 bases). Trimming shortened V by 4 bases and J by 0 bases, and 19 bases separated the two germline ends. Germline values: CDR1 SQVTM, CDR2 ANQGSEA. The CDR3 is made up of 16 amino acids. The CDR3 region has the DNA TGCAGCGTTGGAACCGTGCGGGGGCCTTACTCCTACGAGCAGTACTTC. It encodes CSVGTVRGPYSYEQYF.